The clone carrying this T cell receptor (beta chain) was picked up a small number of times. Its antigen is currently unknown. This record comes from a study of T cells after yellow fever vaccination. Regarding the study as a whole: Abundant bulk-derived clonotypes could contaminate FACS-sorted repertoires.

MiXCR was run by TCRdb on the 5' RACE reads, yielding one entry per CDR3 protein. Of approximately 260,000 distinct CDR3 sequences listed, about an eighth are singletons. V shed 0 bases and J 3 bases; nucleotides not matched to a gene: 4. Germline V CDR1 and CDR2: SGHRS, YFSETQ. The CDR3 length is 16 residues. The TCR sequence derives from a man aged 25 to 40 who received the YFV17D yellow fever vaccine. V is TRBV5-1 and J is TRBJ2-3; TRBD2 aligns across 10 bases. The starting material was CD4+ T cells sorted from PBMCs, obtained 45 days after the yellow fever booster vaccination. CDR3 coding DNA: TGCGCCAGCAGCTTGGGGGCTAGCGGGAGTACAGATACGCAGTATTTT. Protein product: CASSLGASGSTDTQYF. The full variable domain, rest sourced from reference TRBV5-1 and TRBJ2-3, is KAGVTQTPRYLIKTRGQQVTLSCSPISGHRSVSWYQQTPGQGLQFLFEYFSETQRNKGNFPGRFSGRQFSNSRSEMNVSTLELGDSALYLCASSLGASGSTDTQYFGPGTRLTVL.